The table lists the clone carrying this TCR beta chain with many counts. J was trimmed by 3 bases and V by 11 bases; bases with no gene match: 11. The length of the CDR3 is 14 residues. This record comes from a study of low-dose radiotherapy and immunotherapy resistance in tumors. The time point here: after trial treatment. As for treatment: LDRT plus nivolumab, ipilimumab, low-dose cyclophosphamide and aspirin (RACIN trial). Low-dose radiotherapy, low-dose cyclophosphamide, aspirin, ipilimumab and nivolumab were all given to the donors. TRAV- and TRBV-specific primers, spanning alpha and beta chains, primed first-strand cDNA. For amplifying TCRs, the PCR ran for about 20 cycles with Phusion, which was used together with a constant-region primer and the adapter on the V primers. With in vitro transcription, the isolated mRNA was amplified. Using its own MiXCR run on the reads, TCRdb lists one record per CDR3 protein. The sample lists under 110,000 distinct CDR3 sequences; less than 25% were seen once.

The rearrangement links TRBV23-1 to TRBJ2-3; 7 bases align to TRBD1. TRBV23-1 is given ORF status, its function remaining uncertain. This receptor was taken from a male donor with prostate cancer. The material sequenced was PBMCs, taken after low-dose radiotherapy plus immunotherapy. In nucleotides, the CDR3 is TGCGCCGACAGGGAGTGCAGGGAAACAGATACGCAGTATTTT. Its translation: CADRECRETDTQYF.